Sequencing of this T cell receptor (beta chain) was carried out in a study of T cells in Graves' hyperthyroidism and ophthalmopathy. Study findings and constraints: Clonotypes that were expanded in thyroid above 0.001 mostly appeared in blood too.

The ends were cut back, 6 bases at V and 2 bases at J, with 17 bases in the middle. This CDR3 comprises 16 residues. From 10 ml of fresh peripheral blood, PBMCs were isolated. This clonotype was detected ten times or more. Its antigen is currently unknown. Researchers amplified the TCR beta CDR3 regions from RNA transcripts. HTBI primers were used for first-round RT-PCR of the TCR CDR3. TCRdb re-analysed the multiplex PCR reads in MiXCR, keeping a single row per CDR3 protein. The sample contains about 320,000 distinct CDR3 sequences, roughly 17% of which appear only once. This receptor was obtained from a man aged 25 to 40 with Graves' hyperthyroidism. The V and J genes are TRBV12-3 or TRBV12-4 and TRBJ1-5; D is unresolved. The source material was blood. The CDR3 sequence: CASSSRRVMGNQPQHF. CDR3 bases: TGTGCCAGCAGCTCGAGAAGGGTGATGGGCAATCAGCCCCAGCATTTT.